Following are 8 T cell receptor beta chains from one sample sequenced in a study of CD8 T cells in ankylosing spondylitis. General study results and limits: Apparently characteristic of ankylosing spondylitis blood was a TCR beta motif (about 8 highly homologous variants).

Antigen specificity for these receptors is unknown. One entry per CDR3 protein results from TCRdb running MiXCR on the 5' RACE reads. The sample includes about 540,000 distinct CDR3 sequences, approximately 11% seen only once; the top ten take about 6.5%. The sequenced material came from blood, either unsorted or a sorted T cell fraction (not recorded which). The receptors shown here come from a male donor with ankylosing spondylitis.

This clonotype was detected ten times or more. The chain uses TRBV5-1 and TRBJ1-2; tentatively, D is TRBD1 (6 bases). Germline CDR1 reads SGHRS; CDR2 reads YFSETQ. There are 13 residues in the CDR3. Trimming took 2 bases from V and 5 from J, leaving 10 bases between them. The CDR3 DNA reads as TGCGCCAGCAGCTTACAGGGAGAATATGGCTACACCTTC. Translating gives CASSLQGEYGYTF.

This clonotype was counted only a few times. This chain links TRBV7-9 with TRBJ1-2; D might be TRBD1 (5 bases). Germline values: CDR1 SEHNR, CDR2 FQNEAQ (reference sequence). V lost 8 bases and J 7 bases, leaving 14 bases between the germline ends. This CDR3 has 12 residues. The CDR3, as DNA: TGTGCCAGCGCGGTGGGGGTAATTGGCTACACCTTC. Translating it yields CASAVGVIGYTF.

The chain combines TRBV12-3 or TRBV12-4 with TRBJ2-1, with D perhaps matching TRBD1 or TRBD2 (5 bases each). V was cut by 4 bases and J by 8 bases, with 15 bases left in between. The CDR3 sequence is 14 residues long. CDR3 protein: CASSYAGTGDEQFF. CDR3 bases: TGTGCCAGCAGTTACGCCGGGACCGGTGATGAGCAGTTCTTC.

V gene TRBV24-1 combines with J gene TRBJ2-5; 9 positions match TRBD1. CDR1 and CDR2 (germline): KGHDR, SFDVKD. Trimming cost V 3 bases and J 3 bases; bases outside gene matches: 7. This CDR3 has 16 amino acids. CDR3 region: CATSDPGTGIEETQYF. CDR3 nucleotide sequence: TGTGCCACCAGTGATCCCGGGACAGGGATTGAAGAGACCCAGTACTTC.

This clonotype was observed a few times. The V call is TRBV12-3 or TRBV12-4, the J call TRBJ1-2; the D is unclear. The V and J ends lost 3 bases and 1 base respectively, with 12 bases between them. The CDR3 consists of 15 residues. The DNA of the CDR3 is TGTGCCAGCAGTTTCGGGGATAGGCATAACTATGGCTACACCTTC. Its translation: CASSFGDRHNYGYTF.

This CDR3 is CASSLSTARFRQYV. Here the CDR3 DNA reads TGTGCCAGCAGCCTTTCGACTGCGCGGTTTCGGCAGTACGTC. The chain recombines TRBV6-2 or TRBV6-3 with TRBJ2-7; the D is unclear. CDR3 length: 14 amino acids. Trimming pared 6 bases from V and 9 bases from J, leaving 21 bases between. CDR1 MNHEY and CDR2 SVGEGT come from the germline V gene.

This clonotype was observed a few times. The V call is TRBV29-1, the J call TRBJ2-1; 8 nucleotides match TRBD1. This CDR3 region has 14 residues. J lost 5 bases, V lost 5 bases, and 8 bases had no gene match. Looked up from germline, CDR1 is SQVTM and CDR2 is ANQGSEA. Here the CDR3 reads CSVTTGAVDNEQFF. CDR3 DNA: TGCAGCGTTACGACAGGGGCAGTTGACAATGAGCAGTTCTTC.

J is TRBJ2-1 and V is TRBV12-3 or TRBV12-4; 10 positions match TRBD2. The CDR3 has 19 amino acids. The trim removed 5 bases at V and 9 bases at J, leaving 22 bases unmatched. In DNA, the CDR3 is TGTGCCAGCAGTCCACGGGCCCTCTTAGAGCGGGAGGGTTCGGGTGAGCAGTTCTTC. Protein: CASSPRALLEREGSGEQFF.